This T cell receptor (beta chain) was captured in a study of T-cell reconstitution after alpha-beta-depleted transplantation in children. The CDR3 runs to 12 residues. The V end lost 3 bases, the J end lost 7 bases, and 10 bases lay between the germline ends. This clonotype was detected a few times. Unique molecular identifiers were built into the TCRbeta library. TCRdb re-analysed the PCR reads in MiXCR, keeping a single row per CDR3 protein. The table lists 350,000 to 450,000 distinct CDR3 sequences, about an eighth of them singletons. This sequence originates from a human donor who donated a stem cell graft to a child with Fanconi anemia. V usage is TRBV12-3 or TRBV12-4 and J usage is TRBJ2-7, with D possibly TRBD1 on 5 matching bases. The sequences come from PBMCs, collected from the stem cell graft. The CDR3 loop reads CASSFQGREQYF. The CDR3 DNA is TGTGCCAGCAGTTTTCAGGGAAGGGAGCAGTACTTC.